The rows below give T cell receptor beta chains drawn from one sample of a study of blood T cell repertoires in COVID-19. Assay used: immunoSEQ multiplex PCR; TCRdb lists only in-frame clones, some missing. Of 200,000 to 300,000 clones listed, about 86% are singletons. The sample was peripheral blood. The receptors stem from a man in his 60s with acute or convalescent COVID-19. Both conserved end residues are part of each CDR3. The order of the fields is clone size, J gene, D gene, V gene, CDR3 DNA, CDR3 protein. The D gene is left open where the match is weak. Size is omitted from some rows. Given values are once, few, many or a class for expanded clones.

- TRBJ2-7 - TRBV6-2/TRBV6-3 TGTGCCAGCAGTCGCCCTGCCGACGGAGCCAAACTTTACGAGCAGTACTTC CASSRPADGAKLYEQYF
- TRBJ1-1 - TRBV28 TGTGCCAGCAGCCCCGGGGGGGGCCAACATCCGGCTTTCTTT CASSPGGGQHPAFF
few TRBJ2-7 TRBD2 TRBV5-1 TGCGCCAGCAGCCCGGGAGGAGCGGGAGGGCTCTACGAGCAGTACTTC CASSPGGAGGLYEQYF
few TRBJ2-5 TRBD2 TRBV5-6 TGTGCCAGCAGTTCCCGGCGGGGGGCGCAGGGAGAGACCCAGTACTTC CASSSRRGAQGETQYF
- TRBJ1-3 - TRBV28 TGTGCCAGCTTGAGGTGGTCTGGAAACACCATATATTTT CASLRWSGNTIYF
- TRBJ1-1 TRBD1 TRBV2 TGTGCCAGCAGTGGACAGGGAAGGGACACTGAAGCTTTCTTT CASSGQGRDTEAFF
few TRBJ2-2 TRBD1 TRBV4-1 TGCGCCAGCAGCCAAGTAGGAACAGGGGGCTTGAACACCGGGGAGCTGTTTTTT CASSQVGTGGLNTGELFF
- TRBJ2-3 - TRBV4-1 TGCGCCAGCAGCCGCTCCGGGTCCGACGAGGCAGATACGCAGTATTTT CASSRSGSDEADTQYF
- TRBJ2-1 TRBD2 TRBV11-3 TGTGCCAGCAGCTCCGGGACTAGCGGGAGTAATGAGCAGTTCTTC CASSSGTSGSNEQFF
- TRBJ1-1 - TRBV14 TGTGCCAGCAGCCAAAATAGGTGGGCAGGTTCGGACACTGAAGCTTTCTTT CASSQNRWAGSDTEAFF
- TRBJ2-1 - TRBV12-3/TRBV12-4 TGTGCCAGCGCAGGGTTAGCCTACAATGAGCAGTTCTTC CASAGLAYNEQFF
- TRBJ1-1 - TRBV7-9 TGTGCCAGCAGCTTAAAGGGGGAGCACACTGAAGCTTTCTTT CASSLKGEHTEAFF
- TRBJ2-1 TRBD2 TRBV7-2 TGTGCCAGCAGCTTGGCCCCCGCTAGCGGGAGAAGGAATGAGCAGTTCTTC CASSLAPASGRRNEQFF
- TRBJ2-6 TRBD2 TRBV3-1/TRBV3-2 TGTGCCAGCAGCCAACGGCGGACTAGCGGGAGGTTCTCTGGGGCCAACGTCCTGACTTTC CASSQRRTSGRFSGANVLTF
- TRBJ2-1 - TRBV9 TGTGCCAGCAGCCCCACTAGGGGACTTTACAATGAGCAGTTCTTC CASSPTRGLYNEQFF
- TRBJ2-7 - TRBV4-3 TGCGCCAGCAGCCATAGATCCGCAGGGGCCTACGAGCAGTACTTC CASSHRSAGAYEQYF
- TRBJ1-2 TRBD1 TRBV5-1 TGCGCCAGCAGCCGAGGGACAGGGAACGGCTACACCTTC CASSRGTGNGYTF